This T cell receptor (beta chain) is from a study of blood T cell repertoires in COVID-19. Looking at the study overall: Both acute and convalescent COVID-19 samples were obtained from the United States, Italy and Spain.

In the original processing: The assay estimated nucleated cells by amplifying reference gene primers. Clones were read by immunoSEQ multiplex PCR, and TCRdb kept only the in-frame ones, dropping some. That table is the source of V, J and clone size, and D and trimming were worked out from the DNA. This sample has roughly 330,000 clones, with 80% to 90% found just once. The ends lost 0 bases at V and 5 bases at J; junction bases unmatched: 5. In germline, CDR1 is SGDLS, CDR2 YYNGEE. CDR3 size: 14 residues. This chain connects TRBV9 to TRBJ2-7; 7 bases are shared with TRBD1. The sample comprised peripheral blood. This receptor was identified in a woman between 50 and 59 years old with acute or convalescent COVID-19. The CDR3 DNA reads TGTGCCAGCAGCGTAGAATACAGGGGTCACGAGCAGTACTTC. Translating it yields CASSVEYRGHEQYF. Based on the CDR3 plus reference TRBV9 and TRBJ2-7, the full variable domain is DSGVTQTPKHLITATGQRVTLRCSPRSGDLSVYWYQQSLDQGLQFLIQYYNGEERAKGNILERFSAQQFPDLHSELNLSSLELGDSALYFCASSVEYRGHEQYFGPGTRLTVT.